A selection of T cell receptor beta chains follows, all from one sample in a study of cytomegalovirus exposure and HLA in healthy donors. TCRdb's copy holds only in-frame clones and misses some; the assay was immunoSEQ multiplex PCR. This sample has some 120,000 clones, with roughly two thirds found just once. The specimen was PBMCs. These receptors were obtained from a man aged 30 to 39 in good health and CMV-seropositive. The CDR3 runs from the conserved cysteine through the conserved F or W. A D gene is named only where the DNA matches it firmly. Clone sizes are given selectively: once, few, many, or a class where the clone is expanded.

D	size	V	J	DNA	CDR3
.	.	TRBV10-3	TRBJ2-7	TGTGCCATCAGTGAGTTACAGGGAAAAGATTACGAGCAGTACTTC	CAISELQGKDYEQYF
.	.	TRBV5-1	TRBJ1-2	TGCGCCAGCAGCTCAGGACAGAGATCTTTAACTAACTATGGCTACACCTTC	CASSSGQRSLTNYGYTF
.	.	TRBV7-2	TRBJ2-1	TGTGCCAGCAGCTTAACTAGAGGTGAGCAGTTCTTC	CASSLTRGEQFF
.	.	TRBV18	TRBJ2-6	TGTGCCAGCTCATACAGCTCTGGGGCCAACGTCCTGACTTTC	CASSYSSGANVLTF
TRBD1	.	TRBV6-5	TRBJ1-1	TGTGCCAGCAGTAGGACAGGGGTGCGCACTGAAGCTTTCTTT	CASSRTGVRTEAFF
TRBD2	.	TRBV27	TRBJ2-1	TGTGCCAGCAGTAAACAAACTAGCGGGAGGGCATACAATGAGCAGTTCTTC	CASSKQTSGRAYNEQFF
.	once	TRBV11-2	TRBJ2-5	TGTGCCAGCAGCTTAGCTGGCACCCCCATAGAGACCCAGTACTTC	CASSLAGTPIETQYF
TRBD2	.	TRBV7-9	TRBJ2-7	TGTGCCAGCAGTTGGACTAGCGGGAGTAGCTACGAGCAGTACTTC	CASSWTSGSSYEQYF
TRBD2	.	TRBV11-3	TRBJ2-1	TGTGCCAGCAGCCCCGGGACTAGCGGGAGAGACAATGAGCAGTTCTTC	CASSPGTSGRDNEQFF
.	.	TRBV5-7	TRBJ1-2	TGTGCCAGCAGCTTAGAGATAGACTATGGCTACACCTTC	CASSLEIDYGYTF
TRBD2	.	TRBV2	TRBJ2-3	TGTGCCAGCAGTGGGACTAGCGGGGCCGTGGATACGCAGTATTTT	CASSGTSGAVDTQYF
.	.	TRBV27	TRBJ1-4	TGTGCCAACAGCATACAGACAGGAGAGAATGAAAAACTGTTTTTT	CANSIQTGENEKLFF
TRBD2	.	TRBV11-2	TRBJ2-2	TGTGCCAGCAGAAACGGACTAGCGGGAGTCGCCGGGGAGCTGTTTTTT	CASRNGLAGVAGELFF
TRBD1	once	TRBV2	TRBJ2-7	TGTGCCAGCAGTCCCGACAGGGCCGGATACGAGCAGTACTTC	CASSPDRAGYEQYF
TRBD2	.	TRBV2	TRBJ2-1	TGTGCCAGCACCTGGCGGGAGGAGTCCTACAATGAGCAGTTCTTC	CASTWREESYNEQFF
TRBD1	.	TRBV5-1	TRBJ1-2	TGCGCCAGCAGCTATGGGACAGGGGGCGCCTATGGCTACACCTTC	CASSYGTGGAYGYTF
.	few	TRBV18	TRBJ2-7	TGTGCCAGCTCACCCTCGGACACTTGGAGCTCCTACGAGCAGTACTTC	CASSPSDTWSSYEQYF
.	.	TRBV5-1	TRBJ2-2	TGCGCCAGCAGCGACAGCGTAACCGGGGAGCTGTTTTTT	CASSDSVTGELFF
TRBD2	.	TRBV15	TRBJ2-7	TGTGCCACCAGCAGAGGACTAGCGGGAAGGGAGCAGTACTTC	CATSRGLAGREQYF
TRBD2	.	TRBV10-1	TRBJ2-7	TGCGCCAGCAGTGAGACAGCGGGAGTGGGACTCTACGAGCAGTACTTC	CASSETAGVGLYEQYF
TRBD1	.	TRBV29-1	TRBJ2-1	TGCAGCGTTGAGAAGGACAGGGACAATGAGCAGTTCTTC	CSVEKDRDNEQFF
.	.	TRBV9	TRBJ1-5	TGTGCCAGCAGCGTCGGATGGAGCGCGCATGAGCCCCAGCATTTT	CASSVGWSAHEPQHF
TRBD2	.	TRBV6-1	TRBJ2-1	TGTGCCAGCAGTACGGGACTAGCGTATCTTGAGCAGTTCTTC	CASSTGLAYLEQFF
.	.	TRBV5-1	TRBJ2-3	TGCGCCAGCAGCCCGATTGGGGTAGCGTCAGACACGCAGTATTTT	CASSPIGVASDTQYF
TRBD2	.	TRBV7-3	TRBJ2-1	TGTGCCAGCAGCTTAACGCTAGCGGGAAACTACAATGAGCAGTTCTTC	CASSLTLAGNYNEQFF
TRBD2	.	TRBV2	TRBJ2-7	TGTGCCAGCACCGAAGTAAGGGCGGGAGCGCCCTACGAGCAGTACTTC	CASTEVRAGAPYEQYF
TRBD2	once	TRBV9	TRBJ2-3	TGTGCCAGCAGCCTTACCGGGGGGGCCACAGATACGCAGTATTTT	CASSLTGGATDTQYF
TRBD1	few	TRBV5-1	TRBJ2-3	TGCGCCAGCAGCTTGCCGGCAGGGGGCGGCACAGATACGCAGTATTTT	CASSLPAGGGTDTQYF
.	.	TRBV19	TRBJ1-1	TGTGCCAGTAGTATAAGAGGATCGGACACTGAAGCTTTCTTT	CASSIRGSDTEAFF
TRBD2	.	TRBV4-1	TRBJ2-7	TGCGCCAGCAGCCAACCCCCGGCGGGAGTCTACGAGCAGTACTTC	CASSQPPAGVYEQYF
TRBD2	.	TRBV9	TRBJ2-7	TGTGCCAGCAGCGTCGGGACTAGCGGTGCCTACGAGCAGTACTTC	CASSVGTSGAYEQYF
.	.	TRBV9	TRBJ2-6	TGTGCCAGCAGCGTAGGGGGGGGCCCTGGGGCCAACGTCCTGACTTTC	CASSVGGGPGANVLTF
.	.	TRBV6-6	TRBJ2-3	TGTGCCAGCAGTTACACAGGCACAGATACGCAGTATTTT	CASSYTGTDTQYF
.	.	TRBV29-1	TRBJ1-2	TGCAGCATCCTCCGGGCCGGGGGTAACTATGGCTACACCTTC	CSILRAGGNYGYTF
TRBD2	.	TRBV5-4	TRBJ2-5	TGTGCCAGCAGCGCGGGACTAGCGGCGATAGAAGAGACCCAGTACTTC	CASSAGLAAIEETQYF
.	few	TRBV6-1	TRBJ2-3	TGTGCCAGCAGTGAAGTGTTGGGGCCAACAGATACGCAGTATTTT	CASSEVLGPTDTQYF
.	.	TRBV9	TRBJ2-7	TGTGCCAGCAGCGTGACAGGCACGACCTACGAGCAGTACTTC	CASSVTGTTYEQYF
TRBD2	.	TRBV15	TRBJ2-7	TGTGCCACCAGCGGCGGGACTAGCGGGAGTCGGGCCTACGAGCAGTACTTC	CATSGGTSGSRAYEQYF
.	.	TRBV9	TRBJ1-2	TGTGCCAGCAGCCCTCGAGGGTCCCATGGCTACACCTTC	CASSPRGSHGYTF
.	.	TRBV29-1	TRBJ1-1	TGCAGCGTTGGAGGGATAGCTGAAGCTTTCTTT	CSVGGIAEAFF
.	.	TRBV7-7	TRBJ2-1	TGTGCTAGCAGCTTAAGGTTCGGCGGGGATGAGCAGTTCTTC	CASSLRFGGDEQFF